Described below is a single T cell receptor (beta chain) sequence and its context. The data were obtained in a study of T cells in women clearing cervical HPV infection. Study as a whole: Blood came at first lesion visit for cases, post-clearance for controls.

Measured with immunoSEQ multiplex PCR; TCRdb has only the in-frame clones, and not every one. This table holds 20,000 to 25,000 clones. The receptor's source is a woman aged 18-70 years with a cervical HPV16 infection that either progressed to CIN3+ or cleared (not recorded which). Specimen: blood buffy coat.

The chain's CDR3 is CASSDGRHNEKLFF. Partial CDR3 DNA: TGTGCCAGTAGTGACGGAAGACATAATGAAAAG. The rearrangement joins TRBV19 to TRBJ2-2, with D hard to call. From the germline J gene comes the end of the CDR3, since the read stops 3 residues before it. The length of the CDR3 is 14 residues. Germline CDR1 is LNHDA and CDR2 is SQIVND (reference sequence).